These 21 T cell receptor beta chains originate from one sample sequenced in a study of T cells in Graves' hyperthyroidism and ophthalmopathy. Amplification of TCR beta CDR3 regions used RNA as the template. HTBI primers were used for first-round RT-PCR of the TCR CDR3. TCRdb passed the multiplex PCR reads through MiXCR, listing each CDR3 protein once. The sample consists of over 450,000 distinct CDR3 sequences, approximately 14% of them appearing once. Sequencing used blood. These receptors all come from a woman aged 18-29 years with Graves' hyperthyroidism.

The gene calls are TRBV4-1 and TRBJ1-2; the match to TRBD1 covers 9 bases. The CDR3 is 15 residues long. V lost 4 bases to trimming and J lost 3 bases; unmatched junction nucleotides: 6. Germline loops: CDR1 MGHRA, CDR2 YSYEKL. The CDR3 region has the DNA TGCGCCAGCAGCCCTTCGGGACAGGGACACTATGGCTACACCTTC. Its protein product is CASSPSGQGHYGYTF.

CDR3 residues: CASSVSDNQPQHF. The CDR3, as DNA: TGTGCCAGCAGCGTATCAGACAATCAGCCCCAGCATTTT. The chain couples TRBV9 to TRBJ1-5, with D unclear. This CDR3 has 13 amino acids. Germline CDR1 and CDR2: SGDLS and YYNGEE. Trimming pared 1 base from V and 3 bases from J, leaving 5 bases between.

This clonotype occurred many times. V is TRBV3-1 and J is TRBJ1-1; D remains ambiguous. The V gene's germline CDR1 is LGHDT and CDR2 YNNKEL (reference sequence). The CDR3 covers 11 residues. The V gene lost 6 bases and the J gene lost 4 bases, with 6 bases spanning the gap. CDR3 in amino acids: CASRRSTEAFF. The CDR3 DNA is TGTGCCAGCAGACGGAGCACTGAAGCTTTCTTT.

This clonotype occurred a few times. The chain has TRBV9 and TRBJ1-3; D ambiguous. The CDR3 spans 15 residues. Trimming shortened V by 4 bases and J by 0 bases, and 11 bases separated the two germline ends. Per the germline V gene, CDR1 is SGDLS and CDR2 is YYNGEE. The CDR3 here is CASSIRGDSGNTIYF. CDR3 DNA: TGTGCCAGCAGCATCCGCGGGGACTCTGGAAACACCATATATTTT.

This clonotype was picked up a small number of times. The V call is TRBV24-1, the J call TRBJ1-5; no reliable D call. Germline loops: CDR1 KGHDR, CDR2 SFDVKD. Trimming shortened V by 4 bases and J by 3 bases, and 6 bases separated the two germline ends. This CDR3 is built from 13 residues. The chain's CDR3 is CATSERTNQPQHF. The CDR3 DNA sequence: TGTGCCACCAGTGAGCGAACCAATCAGCCCCAGCATTTT.

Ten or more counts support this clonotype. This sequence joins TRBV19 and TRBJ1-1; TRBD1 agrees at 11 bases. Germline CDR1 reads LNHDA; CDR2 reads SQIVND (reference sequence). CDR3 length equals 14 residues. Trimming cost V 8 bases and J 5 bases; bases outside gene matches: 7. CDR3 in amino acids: CASSDRGRGTEAFF. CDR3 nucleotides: TGTGCCAGTTCGGACAGGGGGCGAGGGACTGAAGCTTTCTTT.

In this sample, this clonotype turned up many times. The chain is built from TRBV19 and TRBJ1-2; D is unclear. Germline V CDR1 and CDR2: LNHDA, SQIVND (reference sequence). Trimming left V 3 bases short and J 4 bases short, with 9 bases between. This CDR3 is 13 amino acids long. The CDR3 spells CASSIRTVYGYTF. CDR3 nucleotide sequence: TGTGCCAGTAGTATCAGGACGGTCTATGGCTACACCTTC. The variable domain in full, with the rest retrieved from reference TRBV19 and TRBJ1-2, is DGGITQSPKYLFRKEGQNVTLSCEQNLNHDAMYWYRQDPGQGLRLIYYSQIVNDFQKGDIAEGYSVSREKKESFPLTVTSAQKNPTAFYLCASSIRTVYGYTFGSGTRLTVV.

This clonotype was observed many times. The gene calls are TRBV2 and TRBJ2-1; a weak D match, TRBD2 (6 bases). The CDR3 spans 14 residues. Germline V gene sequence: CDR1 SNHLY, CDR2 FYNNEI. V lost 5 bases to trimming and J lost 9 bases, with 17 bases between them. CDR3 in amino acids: CASSQLASAGEQFF. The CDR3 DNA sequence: TGTGCCAGCAGTCAACTAGCATCGGCTGGTGAGCAGTTCTTC. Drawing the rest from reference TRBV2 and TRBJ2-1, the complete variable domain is EPEVTQTPSHQVTQMGQEVILRCVPISNHLYFYWYRQILGQKVEFLVSFYNNEISEKSEIFDDQFSVERPDGSNFTLKIRSTKLEDSAMYFCASSQLASAGEQFFGPGTRLTVL.

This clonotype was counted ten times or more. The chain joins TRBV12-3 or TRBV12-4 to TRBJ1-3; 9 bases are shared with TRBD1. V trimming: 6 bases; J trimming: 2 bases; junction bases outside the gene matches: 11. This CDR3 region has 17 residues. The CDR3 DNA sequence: TGTGCCAGCAGCTTTCGGGGGACAGGGTTCGCTGGAAACACCATATATTTT. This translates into CASSFRGTGFAGNTIYF.

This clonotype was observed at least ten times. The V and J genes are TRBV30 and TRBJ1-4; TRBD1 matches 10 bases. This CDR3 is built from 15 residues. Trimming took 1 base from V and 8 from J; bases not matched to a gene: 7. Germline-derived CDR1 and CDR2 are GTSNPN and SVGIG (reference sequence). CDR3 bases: TGTGCCTGGAGTGGAGATCCGGGACAGGGGGAAAAACTGTTTTTT. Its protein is CAWSGDPGQGEKLFF.

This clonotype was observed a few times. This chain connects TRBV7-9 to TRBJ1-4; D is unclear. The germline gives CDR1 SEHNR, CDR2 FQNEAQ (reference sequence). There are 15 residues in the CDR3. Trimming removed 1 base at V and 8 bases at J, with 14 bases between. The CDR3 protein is CASSLGRPSVEKLFF. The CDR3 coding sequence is TGTGCCAGCAGCTTAGGACGCCCTTCAGTCGAAAAACTGTTTTTT.

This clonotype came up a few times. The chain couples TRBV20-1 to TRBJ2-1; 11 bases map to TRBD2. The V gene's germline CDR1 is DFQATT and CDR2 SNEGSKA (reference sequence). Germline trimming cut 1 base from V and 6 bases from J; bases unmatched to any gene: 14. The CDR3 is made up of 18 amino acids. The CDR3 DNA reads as TGCAGTGCTAGAGGTCCCCTCGCCCTAGCGGGAGGTGCCAATGAGCAGTTCTTC. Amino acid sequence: CSARGPLALAGGANEQFF.

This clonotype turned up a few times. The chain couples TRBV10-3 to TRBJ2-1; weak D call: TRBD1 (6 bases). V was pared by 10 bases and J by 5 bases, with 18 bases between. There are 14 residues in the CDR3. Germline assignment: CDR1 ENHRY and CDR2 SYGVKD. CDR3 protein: CATAGQGPNNEQFF. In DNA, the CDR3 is TGTGCCACCGCCGGTCAGGGGCCCAACAATGAGCAGTTCTTC.

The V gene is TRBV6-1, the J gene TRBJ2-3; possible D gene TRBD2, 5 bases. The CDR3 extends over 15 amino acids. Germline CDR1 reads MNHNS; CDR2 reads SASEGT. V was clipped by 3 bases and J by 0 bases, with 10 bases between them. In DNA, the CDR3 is TGTGCCAGCAGTGAGTCTCGGGGAAGCACAGATACGCAGTATTTT. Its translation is CASSESRGSTDTQYF.

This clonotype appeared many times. The chain's CDR3 is CASSWTSGALYEQYF. CDR3 bases: TGTGCCAGCAGCTGGACTAGCGGAGCCCTCTACGAGCAGTACTTC. This chain joins TRBV7-9 and TRBJ2-7, with 10 bases fitting TRBD2. The CDR3 has 15 amino acids. Germline V gene data show CDR1 as SEHNR and CDR2 as FQNEAQ (reference sequence). V gave up 4 bases and J gave up 3 bases; unmatched junction bases: 6.

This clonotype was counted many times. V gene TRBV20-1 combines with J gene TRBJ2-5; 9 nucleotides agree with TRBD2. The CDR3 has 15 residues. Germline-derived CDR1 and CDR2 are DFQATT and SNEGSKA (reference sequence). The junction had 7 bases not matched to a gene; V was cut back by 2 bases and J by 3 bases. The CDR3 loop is CSARSTSGFKETQYF. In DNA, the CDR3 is TGCAGTGCTAGATCCACTAGCGGGTTTAAAGAGACCCAGTACTTC.

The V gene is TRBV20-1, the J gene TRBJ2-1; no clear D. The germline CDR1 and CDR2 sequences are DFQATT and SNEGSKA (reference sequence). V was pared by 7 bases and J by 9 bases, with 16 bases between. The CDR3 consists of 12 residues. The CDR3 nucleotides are TGCAGTGTACGACGAAACATCGGTGAGCAGTTCTTC. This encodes CSVRRNIGEQFF.

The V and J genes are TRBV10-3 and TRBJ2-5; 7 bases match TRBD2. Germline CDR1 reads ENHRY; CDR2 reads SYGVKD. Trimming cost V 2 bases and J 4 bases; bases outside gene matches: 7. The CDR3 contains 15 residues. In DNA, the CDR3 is TGTGCCATCAGTGAGGTGCGGGAGTCGCTAGAGACCCAGTACTTC. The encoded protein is CAISEVRESLETQYF.

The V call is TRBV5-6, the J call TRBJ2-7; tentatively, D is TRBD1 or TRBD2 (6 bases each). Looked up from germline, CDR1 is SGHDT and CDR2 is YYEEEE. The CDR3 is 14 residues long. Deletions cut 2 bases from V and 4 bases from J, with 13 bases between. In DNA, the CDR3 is TGTGCCAGCAGCTTAGGGGGGTCACCATACGAGCAGTACGTC. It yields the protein CASSLGGSPYEQYV.

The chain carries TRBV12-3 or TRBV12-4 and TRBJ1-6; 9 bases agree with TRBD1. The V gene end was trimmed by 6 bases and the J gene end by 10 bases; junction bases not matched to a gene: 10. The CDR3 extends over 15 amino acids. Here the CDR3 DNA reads TGTGCCAGCAGCTTCCGGGACAGGGCGGAATCACCCCTCCACTTT. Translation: CASSFRDRAESPLHF.

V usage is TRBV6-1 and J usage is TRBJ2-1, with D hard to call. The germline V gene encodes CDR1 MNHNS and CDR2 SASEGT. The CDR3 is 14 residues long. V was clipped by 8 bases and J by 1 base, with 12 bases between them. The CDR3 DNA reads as TGTGCCAGCTCAGGCCTCTCTTCCTACAATGAGCAGTTCTTC. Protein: CASSGLSSYNEQFF.